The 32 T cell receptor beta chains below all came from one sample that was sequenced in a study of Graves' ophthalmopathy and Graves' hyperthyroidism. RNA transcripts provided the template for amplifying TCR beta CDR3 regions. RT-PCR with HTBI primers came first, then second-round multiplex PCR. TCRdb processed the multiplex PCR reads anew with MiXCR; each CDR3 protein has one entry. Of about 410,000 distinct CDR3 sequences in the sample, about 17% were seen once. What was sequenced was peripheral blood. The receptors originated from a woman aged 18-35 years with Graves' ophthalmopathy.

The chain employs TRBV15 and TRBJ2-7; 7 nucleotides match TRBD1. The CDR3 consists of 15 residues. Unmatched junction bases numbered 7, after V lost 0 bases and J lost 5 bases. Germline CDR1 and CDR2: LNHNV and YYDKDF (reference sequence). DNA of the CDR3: TGTGCCACCAGCAGAGATCTGGGGACAGCCAACGAGCAGTACTTC. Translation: CATSRDLGTANEQYF.

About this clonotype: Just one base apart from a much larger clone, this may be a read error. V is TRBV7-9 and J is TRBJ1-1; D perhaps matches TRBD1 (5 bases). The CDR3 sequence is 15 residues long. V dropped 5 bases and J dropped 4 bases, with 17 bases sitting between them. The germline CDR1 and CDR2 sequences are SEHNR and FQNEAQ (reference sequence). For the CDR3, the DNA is TGTGCCAGCAGCGCACGGGACCCAGGACTCACTGAAGCTTTCTTT. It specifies CASSARDPGLTEAFF.

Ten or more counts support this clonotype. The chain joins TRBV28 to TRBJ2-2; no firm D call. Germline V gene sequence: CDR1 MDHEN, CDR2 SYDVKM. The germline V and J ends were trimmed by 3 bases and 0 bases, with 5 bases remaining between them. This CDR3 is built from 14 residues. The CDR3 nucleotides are TGTGCCAGCAGTTTTTACTCGAACACCGGGGAGCTGTTTTTT. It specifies CASSFYSNTGELFF.

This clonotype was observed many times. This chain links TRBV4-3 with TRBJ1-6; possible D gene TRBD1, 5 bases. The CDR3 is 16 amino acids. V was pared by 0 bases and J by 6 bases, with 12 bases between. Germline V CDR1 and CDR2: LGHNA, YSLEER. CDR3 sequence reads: CASSQDPGRANSPLHF. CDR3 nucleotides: TGCGCCAGCAGCCAAGATCCGGGCAGGGCTAATTCACCCCTCCACTTT.

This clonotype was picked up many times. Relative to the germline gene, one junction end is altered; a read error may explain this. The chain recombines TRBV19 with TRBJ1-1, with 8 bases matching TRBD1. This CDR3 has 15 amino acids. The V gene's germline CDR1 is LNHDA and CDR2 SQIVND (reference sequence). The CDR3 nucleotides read TGCGCCAGTAGTAAACCGGGACAGGCCCGAAGTGAAGCTTTCTTT. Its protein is CASSKPGQARSEAFF. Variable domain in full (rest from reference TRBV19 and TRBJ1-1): DGGITQSPKYLFRKEGQNVTLSCEQNLNHDAMYWYRQDPGQGLRLIYYSQIVNDFQKGDIAEGYSVSREKKESFPLTVTSAQKNPTAFYLCASSKPGQARSEAFFGQGTRLTVV.

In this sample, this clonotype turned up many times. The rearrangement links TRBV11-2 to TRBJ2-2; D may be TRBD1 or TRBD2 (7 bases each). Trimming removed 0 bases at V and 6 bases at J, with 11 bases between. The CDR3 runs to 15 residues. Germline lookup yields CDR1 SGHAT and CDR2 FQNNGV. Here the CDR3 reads CASSLESGGAGELFF. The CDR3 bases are TGTGCCAGCAGCTTAGAGTCAGGGGGGGCCGGGGAGCTGTTTTTT.

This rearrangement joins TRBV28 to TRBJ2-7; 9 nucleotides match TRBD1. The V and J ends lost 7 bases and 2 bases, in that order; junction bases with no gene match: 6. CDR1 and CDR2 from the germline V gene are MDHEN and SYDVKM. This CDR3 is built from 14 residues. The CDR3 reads CASTTGTGTYEQYF. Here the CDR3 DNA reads TGTGCCAGCACCACCGGGACAGGGACCTACGAGCAGTACTTC.

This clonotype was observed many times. CDR3 sequence: CASTKDKNTEAFF. The DNA for the CDR3 is TGTGCCAGCACGAAGGACAAGAACACTGAAGCTTTCTTT. The rearrangement joins TRBV27 to TRBJ1-1, with a weak D call TRBD1 (5 bases). The germline V and J ends were trimmed by 7 bases and 1 base, with 10 bases remaining between them. The CDR3 is 13 amino acids. The germline V gene has CDR1 MNHEY and CDR2 SMNVEV (reference sequence).

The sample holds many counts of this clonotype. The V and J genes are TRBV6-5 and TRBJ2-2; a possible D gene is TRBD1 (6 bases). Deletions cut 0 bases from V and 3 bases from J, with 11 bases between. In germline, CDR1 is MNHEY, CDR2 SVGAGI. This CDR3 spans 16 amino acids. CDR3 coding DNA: TGTGCCAGCAGTTACTCCGGACAGTCATACACCGGGGAGCTGTTTTTT. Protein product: CASSYSGQSYTGELFF.

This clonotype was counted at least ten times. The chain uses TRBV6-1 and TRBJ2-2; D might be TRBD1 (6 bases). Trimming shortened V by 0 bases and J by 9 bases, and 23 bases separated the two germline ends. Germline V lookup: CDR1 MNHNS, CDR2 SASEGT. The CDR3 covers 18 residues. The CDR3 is CASSEAFDRTGESRELFF. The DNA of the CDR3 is TGTGCCAGCAGTGAAGCTTTCGACAGGACCGGTGAAAGTAGGGAGCTGTTTTTT.

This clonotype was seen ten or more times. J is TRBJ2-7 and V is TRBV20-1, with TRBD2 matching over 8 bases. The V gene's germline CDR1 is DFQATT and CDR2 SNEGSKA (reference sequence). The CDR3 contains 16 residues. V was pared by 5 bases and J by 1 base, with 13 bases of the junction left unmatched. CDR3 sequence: CSAGPLAGGSSYEQYF. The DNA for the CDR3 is TGCAGTGCTGGCCCTCTGGCGGGAGGTTCTTCCTACGAGCAGTACTTC.

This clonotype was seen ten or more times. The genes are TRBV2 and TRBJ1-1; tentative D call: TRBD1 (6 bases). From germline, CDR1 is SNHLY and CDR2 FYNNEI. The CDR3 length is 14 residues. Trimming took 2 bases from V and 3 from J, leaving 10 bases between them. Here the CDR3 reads CASSESGADTEAFF. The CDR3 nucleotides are TGTGCCAGCAGTGAATCGGGGGCGGACACTGAAGCTTTCTTT.

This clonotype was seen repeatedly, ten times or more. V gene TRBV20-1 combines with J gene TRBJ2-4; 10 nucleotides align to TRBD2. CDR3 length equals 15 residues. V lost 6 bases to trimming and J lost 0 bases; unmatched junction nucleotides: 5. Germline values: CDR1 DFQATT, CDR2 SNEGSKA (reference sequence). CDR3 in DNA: TGCAGTGCAAGAACTAGCGGGGTAGCCAAAAACATTCAGTACTTC. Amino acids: CSARTSGVAKNIQYF.

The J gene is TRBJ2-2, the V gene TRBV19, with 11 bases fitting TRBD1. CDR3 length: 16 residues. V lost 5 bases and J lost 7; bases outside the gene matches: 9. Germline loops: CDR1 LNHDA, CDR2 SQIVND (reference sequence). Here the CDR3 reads CASSPPGQGANGELFF. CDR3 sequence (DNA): TGTGCCAGTAGTCCCCCCGGACAGGGGGCGAACGGGGAGCTGTTTTTT.

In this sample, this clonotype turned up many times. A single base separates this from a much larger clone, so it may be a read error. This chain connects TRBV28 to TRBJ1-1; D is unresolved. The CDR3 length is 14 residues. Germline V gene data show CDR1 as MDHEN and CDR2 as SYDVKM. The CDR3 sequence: CASSLRETITEALF. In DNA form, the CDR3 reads TGTGCCAGCAGTTTACGGGAGACGATCACTGAAGCTCTCTTT.

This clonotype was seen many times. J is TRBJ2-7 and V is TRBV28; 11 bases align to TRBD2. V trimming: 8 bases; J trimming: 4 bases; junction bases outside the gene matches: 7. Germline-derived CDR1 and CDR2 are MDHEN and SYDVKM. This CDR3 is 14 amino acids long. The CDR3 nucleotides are TGTGCCAGCCGCCTAGCGGGAGGACAATACGAGCAGTACTTC. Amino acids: CASRLAGGQYEQYF.

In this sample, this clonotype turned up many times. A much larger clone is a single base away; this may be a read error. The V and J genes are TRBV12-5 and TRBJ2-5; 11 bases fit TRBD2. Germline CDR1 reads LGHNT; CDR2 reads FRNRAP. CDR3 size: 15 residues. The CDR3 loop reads CASGPGTSGQGTQYF. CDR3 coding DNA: TGTGCTAGTGGTCCCGGGACTAGCGGACAAGGGACCCAGTACTTC.

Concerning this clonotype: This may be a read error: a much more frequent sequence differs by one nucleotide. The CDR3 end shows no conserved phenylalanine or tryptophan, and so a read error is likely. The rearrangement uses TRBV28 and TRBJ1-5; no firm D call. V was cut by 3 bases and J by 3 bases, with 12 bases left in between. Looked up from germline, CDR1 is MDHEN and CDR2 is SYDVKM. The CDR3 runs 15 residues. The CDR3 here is CASSLFRGLNQPQHL. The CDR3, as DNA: TGTGCCAGCAGTTTGTTCCGGGGTCTCAATCAGCCCCAGCATCTT.

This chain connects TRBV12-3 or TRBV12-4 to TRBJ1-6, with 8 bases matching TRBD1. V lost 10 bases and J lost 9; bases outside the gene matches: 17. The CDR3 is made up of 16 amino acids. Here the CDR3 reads CATAEGRTGNASPLHF. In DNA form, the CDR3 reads TGTGCCACCGCGGAAGGGCGGACAGGGAATGCTTCACCCCTCCACTTT.

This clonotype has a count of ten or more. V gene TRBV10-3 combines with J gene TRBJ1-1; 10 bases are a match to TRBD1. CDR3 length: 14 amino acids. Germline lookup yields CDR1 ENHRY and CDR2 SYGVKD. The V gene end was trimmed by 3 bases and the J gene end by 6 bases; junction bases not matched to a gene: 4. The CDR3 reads CAISDPGQGPEAFF. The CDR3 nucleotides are TGTGCCATCAGTGACCCGGGACAGGGGCCTGAAGCTTTCTTT.

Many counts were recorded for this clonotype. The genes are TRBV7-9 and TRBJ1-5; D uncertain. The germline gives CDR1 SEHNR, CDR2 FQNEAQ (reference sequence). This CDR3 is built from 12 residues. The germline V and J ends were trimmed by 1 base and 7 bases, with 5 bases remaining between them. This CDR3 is CASSLGAQPQHF. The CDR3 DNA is TGTGCCAGCAGCTTAGGGGCCCAGCCCCAGCATTTT.

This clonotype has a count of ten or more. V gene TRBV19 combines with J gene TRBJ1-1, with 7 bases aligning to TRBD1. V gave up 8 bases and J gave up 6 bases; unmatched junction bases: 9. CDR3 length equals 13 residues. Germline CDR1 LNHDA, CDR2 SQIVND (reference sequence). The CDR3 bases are TGTGCCAGTTCTAATCAGGGGGTTTCTGAAGCTTTCTTT. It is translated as CASSNQGVSEAFF.

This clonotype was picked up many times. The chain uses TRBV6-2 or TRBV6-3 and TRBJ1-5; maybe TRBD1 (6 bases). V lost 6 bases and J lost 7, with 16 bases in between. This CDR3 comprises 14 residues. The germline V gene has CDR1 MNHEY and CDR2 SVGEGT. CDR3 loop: CASSPTGLGQPQHF. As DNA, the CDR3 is TGTGCCAGCAGCCCAACAGGGTTAGGACAGCCCCAGCATTTT.

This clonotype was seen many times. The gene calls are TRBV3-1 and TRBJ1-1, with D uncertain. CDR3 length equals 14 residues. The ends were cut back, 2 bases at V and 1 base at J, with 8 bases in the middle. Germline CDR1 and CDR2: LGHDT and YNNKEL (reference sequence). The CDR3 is CASSQLEGNTEAFF. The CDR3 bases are TGTGCCAGCAGCCAACTGGAGGGGAACACTGAAGCTTTCTTT.

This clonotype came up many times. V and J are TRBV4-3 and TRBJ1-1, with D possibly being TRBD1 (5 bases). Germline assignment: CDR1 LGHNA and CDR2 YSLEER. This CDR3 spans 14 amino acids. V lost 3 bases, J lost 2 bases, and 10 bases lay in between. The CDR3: CASSQSGRNTEAFF. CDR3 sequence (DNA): TGCGCCAGCAGCCAGTCAGGGAGAAACACTGAAGCTTTCTTT.

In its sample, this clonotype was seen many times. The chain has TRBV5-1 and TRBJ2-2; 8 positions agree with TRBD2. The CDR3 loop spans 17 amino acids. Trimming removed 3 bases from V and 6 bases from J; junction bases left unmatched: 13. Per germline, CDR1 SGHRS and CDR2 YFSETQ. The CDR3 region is CASSWTAGTRIAGELFF. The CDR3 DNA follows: TGCGCCAGCAGCTGGACGGCCGGGACTAGGATCGCCGGGGAGCTGTTTTTT.

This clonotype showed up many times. In DNA form, the CDR3 reads TGTGCCAGCAGTGTGACTAGCGGGGCCCAAGAGACCCAGTACTTC. Its translation: CASSVTSGAQETQYF. The chain uses TRBV6-2 or TRBV6-3 and TRBJ2-5, with TRBD2 identical over 11 bases. CDR3 size: 15 residues. The V segment lost 5 bases and the J segment 1 base; nucleotides outside the gene matches: 3. Germline V gene lookup returns CDR1 MNHEY and CDR2 SVGEGT.

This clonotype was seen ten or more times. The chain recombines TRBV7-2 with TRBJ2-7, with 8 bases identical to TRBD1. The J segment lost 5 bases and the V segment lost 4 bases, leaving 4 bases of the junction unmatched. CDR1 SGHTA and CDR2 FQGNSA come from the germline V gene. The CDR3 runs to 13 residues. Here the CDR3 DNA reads TGTGCCAGCAGCTCTCGGACAGGGAACGAGCAGTACTTC. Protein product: CASSSRTGNEQYF. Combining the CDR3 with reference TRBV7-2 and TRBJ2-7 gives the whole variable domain GAGVSQSPSNKVTEKGKDVELRCDPISGHTALYWYRQSLGQGLEFLIYFQGNSAPDKSGLPSDRFSAERTGGSVSTLTIQRTQQEDSAVYLCASSSRTGNEQYFGPGTRLTVT.

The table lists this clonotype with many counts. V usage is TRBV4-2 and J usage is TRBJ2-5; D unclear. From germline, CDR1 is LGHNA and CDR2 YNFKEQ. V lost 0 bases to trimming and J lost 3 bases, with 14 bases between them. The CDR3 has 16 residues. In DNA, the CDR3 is TGTGCCAGCAGCCAAGATTACCCTCTTAGGGAAGAGACCCAGTACTTC. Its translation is CASSQDYPLREETQYF.

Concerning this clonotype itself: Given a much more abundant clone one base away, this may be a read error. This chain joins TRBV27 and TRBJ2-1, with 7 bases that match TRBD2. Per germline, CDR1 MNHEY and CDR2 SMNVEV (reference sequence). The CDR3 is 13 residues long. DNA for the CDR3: TGTTCCAGCAGTTTATTTGGGGGGGGAGAGCAGTTCTTC. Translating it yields CSSSLFGGGEQFF.

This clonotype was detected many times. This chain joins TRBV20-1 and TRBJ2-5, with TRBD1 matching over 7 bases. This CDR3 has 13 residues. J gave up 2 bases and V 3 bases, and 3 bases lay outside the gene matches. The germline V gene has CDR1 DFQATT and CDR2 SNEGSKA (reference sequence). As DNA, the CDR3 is TGCAGTGCTAGCGGGACAGTTCAAGAGACCCAGTACTTC. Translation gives CSASGTVQETQYF.

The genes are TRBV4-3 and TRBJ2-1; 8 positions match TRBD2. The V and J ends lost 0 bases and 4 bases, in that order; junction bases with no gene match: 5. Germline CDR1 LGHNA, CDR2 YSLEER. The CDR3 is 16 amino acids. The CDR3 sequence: CASSQEAGEGYNEQFF. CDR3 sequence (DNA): TGCGCCAGCAGCCAAGAAGCGGGAGAGGGGTACAATGAGCAGTTCTTC.